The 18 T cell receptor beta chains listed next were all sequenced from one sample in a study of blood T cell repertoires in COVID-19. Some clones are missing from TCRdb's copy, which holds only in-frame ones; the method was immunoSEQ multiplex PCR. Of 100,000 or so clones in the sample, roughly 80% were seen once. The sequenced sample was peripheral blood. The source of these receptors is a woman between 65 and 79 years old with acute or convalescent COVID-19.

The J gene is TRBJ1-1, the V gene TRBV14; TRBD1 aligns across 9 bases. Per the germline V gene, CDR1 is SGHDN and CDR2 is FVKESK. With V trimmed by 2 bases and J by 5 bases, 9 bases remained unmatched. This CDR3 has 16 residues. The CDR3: CASSQPTGGAGTEAFF. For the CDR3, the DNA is TGTGCCAGCAGCCAACCCACAGGGGGCGCAGGGACTGAAGCTTTCTTT.

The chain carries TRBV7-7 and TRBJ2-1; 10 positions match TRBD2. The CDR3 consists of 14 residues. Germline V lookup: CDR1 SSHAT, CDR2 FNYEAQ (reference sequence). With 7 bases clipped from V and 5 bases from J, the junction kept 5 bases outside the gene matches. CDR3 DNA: TGTGCCAGCACCCGGACTAGCGGAGACAATGAGCAGTTCTTC. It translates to CASTRTSGDNEQFF.

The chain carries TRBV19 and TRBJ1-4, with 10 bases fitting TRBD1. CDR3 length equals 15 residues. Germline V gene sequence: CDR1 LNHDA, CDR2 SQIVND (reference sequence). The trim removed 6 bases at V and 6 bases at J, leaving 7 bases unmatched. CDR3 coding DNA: TGTGCCAGTAGGTCAACCGGGACAGGGGATGAAAAACTGTTTTTT. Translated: CASRSTGTGDEKLFF.

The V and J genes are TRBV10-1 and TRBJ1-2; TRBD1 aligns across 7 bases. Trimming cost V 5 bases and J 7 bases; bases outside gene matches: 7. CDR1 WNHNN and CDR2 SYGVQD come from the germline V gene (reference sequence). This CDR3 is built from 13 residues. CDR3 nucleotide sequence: TGCGCCAGCAGTCCGGAGGGGGCCGGTGGCTACACCTTC. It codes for CASSPEGAGGYTF.

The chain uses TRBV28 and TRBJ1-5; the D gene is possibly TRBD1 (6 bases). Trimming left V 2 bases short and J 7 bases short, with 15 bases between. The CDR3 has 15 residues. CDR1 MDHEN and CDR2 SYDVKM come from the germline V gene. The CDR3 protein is CASSLIFRGGQPQHF. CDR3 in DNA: TGTGCCAGCAGTTTAATCTTCAGGGGCGGACAGCCCCAGCATTTT.

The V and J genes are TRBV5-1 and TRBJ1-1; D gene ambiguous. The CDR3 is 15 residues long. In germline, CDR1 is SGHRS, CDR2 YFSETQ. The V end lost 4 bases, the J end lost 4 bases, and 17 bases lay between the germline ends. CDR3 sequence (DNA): TGCGCCAGCAGCCGCCACGGGGAATCAAGCACTGAAGCTTTCTTT. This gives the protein CASSRHGESSTEAFF.

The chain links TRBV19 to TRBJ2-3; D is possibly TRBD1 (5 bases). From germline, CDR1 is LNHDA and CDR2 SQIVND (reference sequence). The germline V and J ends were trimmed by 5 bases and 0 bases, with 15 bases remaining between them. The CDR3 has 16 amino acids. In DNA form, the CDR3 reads TGTGCCAGTAGTCCGCGAATAGGGGTTAGCACAGATACGCAGTATTTT. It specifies CASSPRIGVSTDTQYF.

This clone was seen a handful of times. The CDR3 region has the DNA TGTGCCAGCAGCCCACAAAGCCTAGGGGGAAAGTTTAACCAAGAGACCCAGTACTTC. Translated: CASSPQSLGGKFNQETQYF. The chain links TRBV14 to TRBJ2-5; tentative D call: TRBD1 (6 bases). Germline CDR1 is SGHDN and CDR2 is FVKESK. V lost 4 bases to trimming and J lost 0 bases, with 24 bases between them. The CDR3 spans 19 residues.

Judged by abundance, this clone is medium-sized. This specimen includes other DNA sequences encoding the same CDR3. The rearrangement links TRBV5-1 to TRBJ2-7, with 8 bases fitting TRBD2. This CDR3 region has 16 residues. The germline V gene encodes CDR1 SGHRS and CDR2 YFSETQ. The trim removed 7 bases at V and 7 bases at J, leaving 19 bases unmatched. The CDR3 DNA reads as TGCGCCAGCTTGAGCCGTCGGGGGGGCCCGGGGTGGGAGCAGTACTTC. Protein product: CASLSRRGGPGWEQYF.

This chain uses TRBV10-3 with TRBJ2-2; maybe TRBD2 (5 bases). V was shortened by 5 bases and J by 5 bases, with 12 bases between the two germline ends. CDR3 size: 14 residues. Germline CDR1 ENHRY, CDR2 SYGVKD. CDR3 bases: TGTGCCATCAGTTCTTCACTAGATACCGGGGAGCTGTTTTTT. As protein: CAISSSLDTGELFF.

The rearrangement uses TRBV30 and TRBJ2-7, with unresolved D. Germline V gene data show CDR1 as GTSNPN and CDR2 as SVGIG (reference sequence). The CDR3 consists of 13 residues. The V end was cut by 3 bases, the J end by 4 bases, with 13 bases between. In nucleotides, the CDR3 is TGTGCCTGGAGCCGAGGAGATCTTTACGAGCAGTACTTC. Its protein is CAWSRGDLYEQYF.

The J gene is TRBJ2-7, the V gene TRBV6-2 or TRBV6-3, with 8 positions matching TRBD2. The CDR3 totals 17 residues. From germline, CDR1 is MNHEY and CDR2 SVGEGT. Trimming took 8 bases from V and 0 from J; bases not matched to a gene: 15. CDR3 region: CASRLGRGALSSYEQYF. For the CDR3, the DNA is TGTGCCAGCCGCCTTGGGCGGGGGGCCCTGAGCTCCTACGAGCAGTACTTC.

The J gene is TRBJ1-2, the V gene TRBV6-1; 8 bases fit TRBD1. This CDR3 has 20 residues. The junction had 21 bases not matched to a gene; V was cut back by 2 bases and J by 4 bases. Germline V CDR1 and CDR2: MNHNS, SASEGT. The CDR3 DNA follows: TGTGCCAGCAGTGAAACATCGCTTCGACAGGGGCCGTCAGACTCCTATGGCTACACCTTC. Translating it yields CASSETSLRQGPSDSYGYTF.

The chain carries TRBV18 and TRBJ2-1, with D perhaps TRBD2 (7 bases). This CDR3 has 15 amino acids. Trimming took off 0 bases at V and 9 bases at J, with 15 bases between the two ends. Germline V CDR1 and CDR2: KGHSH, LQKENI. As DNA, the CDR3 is TGTGCCAGCTCACCACCGGCGGGGGCTGTTACTGAGCAGTTCTTC. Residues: CASSPPAGAVTEQFF.

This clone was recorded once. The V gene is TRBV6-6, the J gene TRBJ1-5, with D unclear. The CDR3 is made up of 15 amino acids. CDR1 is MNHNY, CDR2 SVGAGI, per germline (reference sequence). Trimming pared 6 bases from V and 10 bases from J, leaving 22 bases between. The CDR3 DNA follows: TGTGCCAGCAGCCCTGACGGGAGGGAATGGGAACCCCAGCATTTT. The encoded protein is CASSPDGREWEPQHF.

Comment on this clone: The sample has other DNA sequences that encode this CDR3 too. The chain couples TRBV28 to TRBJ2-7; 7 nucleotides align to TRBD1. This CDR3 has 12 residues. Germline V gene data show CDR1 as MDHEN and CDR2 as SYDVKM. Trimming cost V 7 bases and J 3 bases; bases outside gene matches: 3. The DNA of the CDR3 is TGTGCCAGCAAAACAGGGGTCTACGAGCAGTACTTC. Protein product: CASKTGVYEQYF.

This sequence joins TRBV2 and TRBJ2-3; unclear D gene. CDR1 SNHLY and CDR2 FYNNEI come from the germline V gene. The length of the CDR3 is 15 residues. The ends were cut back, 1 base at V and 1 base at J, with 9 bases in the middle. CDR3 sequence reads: CASSEVEVGTDTQYF. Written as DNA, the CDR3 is TGTGCCAGCAGTGAAGTTGAGGTGGGCACAGATACGCAGTATTTT.

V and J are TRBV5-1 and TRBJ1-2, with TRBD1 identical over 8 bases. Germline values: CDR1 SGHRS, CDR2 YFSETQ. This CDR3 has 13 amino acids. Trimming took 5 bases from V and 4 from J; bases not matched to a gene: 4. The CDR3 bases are TGCGCCAGCAGGCAGGACAGGGCCTATGGCTACACCTTC. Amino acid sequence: CASRQDRAYGYTF.